This T cell receptor beta chain was observed in a study of technical replicates of blood from several donors. Using immunoSEQ multiplex PCR, the repertoire was profiled, and TCRdb retains in-frame clones only, with some absent. The repertoire has more than 65,000 clones, approximately 97% of them found once; the top ten carry roughly 0.3%. The V and J ends lost 3 bases and 4 bases respectively, with 16 bases between them. The CDR3 has 16 amino acids. Germline loops: CDR1 SGDLS, CDR2 YYNGEE. The J gene is TRBJ1-4, the V gene TRBV9; TRBD1 might be the D (5 bases). The receptor comes from a human donor in good health. Sequences were obtained from T cells isolated from PBMCs. The CDR3 sequence is CASSASPGSGNEKLFF. CDR3 bases: TGTGCCAGCAGCGCGAGTCCAGGGTCGGGTAATGAAAAACTGTTTTTT.